Below are 5 T cell receptor beta chains sequenced from a single sample in a study of blood T cell repertoires in COVID-19. Sequenced by immunoSEQ multiplex PCR; TCRdb stores in-frame clones only, minus some. This repertoire shows about 140,000 clones, 80% to 90% found once; its top ten account for approximately 11%. The source material was peripheral blood. The receptors stem from a woman aged 80 or older with acute or convalescent COVID-19.

The chain employs TRBV12-3 or TRBV12-4 and TRBJ1-2; the D is unclear. The CDR3 length is 13 residues. The ends were cut back, 4 bases at V and 2 bases at J, with 8 bases in the middle. Written as DNA, the CDR3 is TGTGCCAGCAGTTACCGAGGGAACTATGGCTACACCTTC. Residues: CASSYRGNYGYTF.

This clone has just one count. The chain combines TRBV5-4 with TRBJ2-5, with TRBD2 matching 10 bases. The CDR3 length is 16 residues. After removal of 4 bases from V and 5 bases from J, the junction contained 11 bases not matched to a gene. Germline V gene lookup returns CDR1 SGHNT and CDR2 YYREEE (reference sequence). CDR3 DNA sequence: TGTGCCAGCAGCCCCGGGAGCGGGGGGGCGGTGGAGACCCAGTACTTC. Translating gives CASSPGSGGAVETQYF.

The gene calls are TRBV6-5 and TRBJ2-5; TRBD1 agrees at 11 bases. This CDR3 is 15 amino acids long. The V gene's germline CDR1 is MNHEY and CDR2 SVGAGI. Trimming removed 6 bases from V and 11 bases from J; junction bases left unmatched: 14. The CDR3 DNA is TGTGCCAGCAGCCCCCGAGGACAGGGGGCTCTCCCACAGTACTTC. It is translated as CASSPRGQGALPQYF.

V gene TRBV4-1 combines with J gene TRBJ2-1, with 9 positions matching TRBD1. This CDR3 region has 15 residues. Germline V gene data show CDR1 as MGHRA and CDR2 as YSYEKL. After removal of 5 bases from V and 4 bases from J, the junction contained 6 bases not matched to a gene. CDR3 sequence: CASSSGTGRYNEQFF. The CDR3 DNA reads as TGCGCCAGCAGCTCAGGGACAGGGAGATACAATGAGCAGTTCTTC.

The gene calls are TRBV6-5 and TRBJ1-2, with TRBD1 matching 7 bases. Unmatched junction bases numbered 5, after V lost 2 bases and J lost 2 bases. Germline values: CDR1 MNHEY, CDR2 SVGAGI. CDR3 size: 15 residues. The CDR3 bases are TGTGCCAGCAGTTACCGAAAGGACAGGAACTATGGCTACACCTTC. This sequence encodes CASSYRKDRNYGYTF.